These 26 T cell receptor beta chains were all obtained from the same sample, sequenced in a study of T cell changes during pregnancy in multiple sclerosis. Assay used: immunoSEQ multiplex PCR; TCRdb lists only in-frame clones, some missing. The sample gives 40,000 to 55,000 clones, 92% of which show up once; just under 0.75% is in the top ten. The source material was CD4+ T cells from peripheral blood mononuclear cells, sampled in the third trimester of pregnancy. All receptors come from a female donor with multiple sclerosis, enrolled in a pregnancy study.

V is TRBV4-2 and J is TRBJ2-7, with D tentatively TRBD1 or TRBD2 (5 bases each). The CDR3 runs 14 residues. The V end was cut by 4 bases, the J end by 7 bases, with 17 bases between. From germline, CDR1 is LGHNA and CDR2 YNFKEQ. The CDR3, as DNA: TGTGCCAGCAGCCGAGACAGAGGGCTAGGGGAGCAGTACTTC. Its protein is CASSRDRGLGEQYF.

The CDR3 here is CASSMPGSFSGANVLTF. DNA of the CDR3: TGTGCCAGTAGTATGCCGGGGAGCTTCTCTGGGGCCAACGTCCTGACTTTC. The rearrangement joins TRBV19 to TRBJ2-6; maybe TRBD2 (5 bases). CDR1 and CDR2 from the germline V gene are LNHDA and SQIVND (reference sequence). Trimming shortened V by 3 bases and J by 0 bases, and 12 bases separated the two germline ends. This CDR3 region has 17 residues.

V is TRBV27 and J is TRBJ2-7, with a tentative D call TRBD2 (6 bases). The CDR3 length is 15 residues. Germline V gene sequence: CDR1 MNHEY, CDR2 SMNVEV (reference sequence). The V and J ends lost 2 bases and 4 bases respectively, with 15 bases between them. DNA for the CDR3: TGTGCCAGCAGTTTAGACGGAGGGTTGAGGTACGAGCAGTACTTC. Translated, it gives CASSLDGGLRYEQYF.

The chain couples TRBV19 to TRBJ1-5; 9 bases are shared with TRBD1. V dropped 5 bases and J dropped 4; count of bases not matched to a gene: 9. The CDR3 runs to 16 residues. The germline CDR1 and CDR2 sequences are LNHDA and SQIVND (reference sequence). The CDR3 DNA follows: TGTGCCAGTAGTGTCCCGGGACAGGGAAGGAATCAGCCCCAGCATTTT. This encodes CASSVPGQGRNQPQHF.

The chain couples TRBV9 to TRBJ1-1; D is perhaps TRBD1 (5 bases). CDR1 and CDR2 (germline): SGDLS, YYNGEE. The V gene lost 4 bases and the J gene lost 3 bases, with 22 bases spanning the gap. There are 17 residues in the CDR3. The CDR3 loop reads CASSPRQSGVGDTEAFF. In DNA, the CDR3 is TGTGCCAGCAGCCCTCGACAGAGTGGGGTAGGGGACACTGAAGCTTTCTTT.

DNA of the CDR3: TGCGCCAGCAGCTTGGAGGGGGCACACAATCAGCCCCAGCATTTT. Translating gives CASSLEGAHNQPQHF. The J gene is TRBJ1-5, the V gene TRBV5-1; 7 bases fit TRBD1. CDR3 length: 15 residues. The germline V gene has CDR1 SGHRS and CDR2 YFSETQ. Trimming took 0 bases from V and 3 from J; bases not matched to a gene: 3. The full variable domain, rest sourced from reference TRBV5-1 and TRBJ1-5, is KAGVTQTPRYLIKTRGQQVTLSCSPISGHRSVSWYQQTPGQGLQFLFEYFSETQRNKGNFPGRFSGRQFSNSRSEMNVSTLELGDSALYLCASSLEGAHNQPQHFGDGTRLSIL.

CDR3 region: CASSAGLAGFYEQYF. The CDR3 coding sequence is TGTGCCAGCAGCGCAGGACTAGCGGGGTTCTACGAGCAGTACTTC. The V and J genes are TRBV9 and TRBJ2-7; 12 nucleotides match TRBD2. V lost 3 bases to trimming and J lost 3 bases; unmatched junction nucleotides: 4. Looked up from germline, CDR1 is SGDLS and CDR2 is YYNGEE. The CDR3 has 15 amino acids.

The count of this clone is one. The V call is TRBV19, the J call TRBJ2-2; no definite D call. The CDR3 spans 10 residues. Trimming removed 8 bases from V and 7 bases from J, with 5 bases in between. Germline loops: CDR1 LNHDA, CDR2 SQIVND (reference sequence). CDR3 amino acids: CASFIGELFF. Written as DNA, the CDR3 is TGTGCCAGTTTTATCGGGGAGCTGTTTTTT.

In nucleotides, the CDR3 is TGTGCCAGTAGTGGCCCCGGGACAGGGCGAATAAACTATGGCTACACCTTC. Translating it yields CASSGPGTGRINYGYTF. The gene calls are TRBV19 and TRBJ1-2; 9 bases agree with TRBD1. Germline CDR1 LNHDA, CDR2 SQIVND (reference sequence). The CDR3 extends over 17 amino acids. V gave up 5 bases and J gave up 2 bases; unmatched junction bases: 12.

The DNA of the CDR3 is TGTGCCAGCAGCCCCCGACAGGGGCGGGTGAACACTGAAGCTTTCTTT. The encoded protein is CASSPRQGRVNTEAFF. The gene calls are TRBV7-9 and TRBJ1-1; TRBD1 matches at 8 bases. The CDR3 is 16 residues long. Trimming at V came to 5 bases and at J to 0 bases, leaving 8 bases not matched to a gene. Germline CDR1 reads SEHNR; CDR2 reads FQNEAQ (reference sequence).

The chain has TRBV19 and TRBJ1-5, with 7 positions matching TRBD1. Germline V gives CDR1 LNHDA, CDR2 SQIVND (reference sequence). V dropped 7 bases and J dropped 4; count of bases not matched to a gene: 13. This CDR3 has 16 residues. This CDR3 is CASTEYGTAPNQPQHF. In nucleotides, the CDR3 is TGTGCCAGTACCGAATATGGGACAGCTCCTAATCAGCCCCAGCATTTT.

The J gene is TRBJ2-2, the V gene TRBV19; 7 nucleotides agree with TRBD1. Germline trimming cut 7 bases from V and 6 bases from J; bases unmatched to any gene: 11. The length of the CDR3 is 15 residues. In germline, CDR1 is LNHDA, CDR2 SQIVND (reference sequence). CDR3 sequence reads: CASKVSTGSPGELFF. The CDR3 nucleotides read TGTGCCAGTAAAGTCTCGACAGGGTCTCCCGGGGAGCTGTTTTTT. The variable domain in full, completed from reference TRBV19 and TRBJ2-2, reads DGGITQSPKYLFRKEGQNVTLSCEQNLNHDAMYWYRQDPGQGLRLIYYSQIVNDFQKGDIAEGYSVSREKKESFPLTVTSAQKNPTAFYLCASKVSTGSPGELFFGEGSRLTVL.

V gene TRBV21-1 combines with J gene TRBJ1-1; the table's D call, TRBD1, has no DNA check behind it. TRBV21-1 corresponds to a pseudogene. The CDR3 has 17 residues. The CDR3 nucleotides are TGTGCCAGCAGCAAATATTACGCGGGACAGGGACGGACTGAAGCTTTCTTT. Translation: CASSKYYAGQGRTEAFF.

This chain uses TRBV2 with TRBJ2-5, with D possibly TRBD1 on 6 matching bases. V was shortened by 7 bases and J by 2 bases, with 14 bases between the two germline ends. Germline V gives CDR1 SNHLY, CDR2 FYNNEI. The CDR3 has 14 residues. CDR3 coding DNA: TGTGCCAGCAATACCGGGACATATCAAGAGACCCAGTACTTC. It is translated as CASNTGTYQETQYF. Variable domain in full (rest from reference TRBV2 and TRBJ2-5): EPEVTQTPSHQVTQMGQEVILRCVPISNHLYFYWYRQILGQKVEFLVSFYNNEISEKSEIFDDQFSVERPDGSNFTLKIRSTKLEDSAMYFCASNTGTYQETQYFGPGTRLLVL.

CDR3 sequence (DNA): TGTGCCAGCAGCCTGACTCCCCTCCAGGGCTATGGCTACACCTTC. Amino acid sequence: CASSLTPLQGYGYTF. The chain couples TRBV11-1 to TRBJ1-2; the D gene is possibly TRBD1 (5 bases). Trimming stripped 5 bases from V and 4 bases from J, with 17 bases between. Germline assignment: CDR1 SGHAT and CDR2 FQDESV (reference sequence). This CDR3 spans 15 amino acids.

The chain carries TRBV29-1 and TRBJ1-2; D remains ambiguous. Trimming took 4 bases from V and 2 from J, leaving 17 bases between them. The germline gives CDR1 SQVTM, CDR2 ANQGSEA. CDR3 length: 15 residues. Here the CDR3 DNA reads TGCAGCGTTGTATCGGTCTCCACAGAAAACTATGGCTACACCTTC. It codes for CSVVSVSTENYGYTF.

The J gene is TRBJ1-1, the V gene TRBV18; a weak D match, TRBD1 (6 bases). Germline lookup yields CDR1 KGHSH and CDR2 LQKENI. The CDR3 sequence is 14 residues long. V lost 3 bases and J lost 1, with 9 bases in between. CDR3 DNA sequence: TGTGCCAGCTCACCTTCGACAGGGAACACTGAAGCTTTCTTT. Its translation is CASSPSTGNTEAFF.

In regard to this clone: Other DNA sequences in this sample translate to the same CDR3. The chain carries TRBV18 and TRBJ1-5; 8 nucleotides align to TRBD1. This CDR3 spans 14 amino acids. Germline CDR1 KGHSH, CDR2 LQKENI. V lost 6 bases and J lost 2; bases outside the gene matches: 3. The CDR3 DNA is TGTGCCAGCTCGCCGGGACAGGGCAATCAGCCCCAGCATTTT. Translation: CASSPGQGNQPQHF.

The CDR3 protein is CASSSPGGFSGNTIYF. CDR3 DNA sequence: TGTGCCAGCAGCTCCCCGGGGGGTTTCTCTGGAAACACCATATATTTT. The chain employs TRBV9 and TRBJ1-3, with a weak D call TRBD1 (5 bases). This CDR3 region has 16 residues. Trimming took off 4 bases at V and 0 bases at J, with 14 bases between the two ends. Germline V gives CDR1 SGDLS, CDR2 YYNGEE.

The genes are TRBV5-4 and TRBJ2-1; 16 nucleotides line up with TRBD2. Per the germline V gene, CDR1 is SGHNT and CDR2 is YYREEE (reference sequence). V gave up 5 bases and J gave up 6 bases; unmatched junction bases: 5. The CDR3 covers 16 residues. The CDR3 protein is CASSFGTSGGANEQFF. The CDR3 DNA follows: TGTGCCAGCAGTTTTGGGACTAGCGGGGGGGCCAATGAGCAGTTCTTC.

This chain links TRBV27 with TRBJ2-3, with D possibly matching TRBD2 (7 bases). Trimming took off 2 bases at V and 7 bases at J, with 19 bases between the two ends. Germline V gives CDR1 MNHEY, CDR2 SMNVEV (reference sequence). The CDR3 consists of 16 residues. The chain's CDR3 is CASSLLGTGGQNTQYF. The CDR3 nucleotides read TGTGCCAGCAGTTTACTCGGGACCGGGGGGCAAAATACGCAGTATTTT.

The chain has TRBV25-1 and TRBJ2-3; no reliable D call. The germline V gene has CDR1 MGHDK and CDR2 SYGVNS. CDR3 length: 12 residues. V was pared by 1 base and J by 4 bases, with 3 bases between. The CDR3 here is CASSESADTQYF. In nucleotides, the CDR3 is TGTGCCAGCAGTGAATCGGCAGATACGCAGTATTTT.

The chain has TRBV7-2 and TRBJ1-6; D is ambiguous. The CDR3 length is 12 residues. CDR1 and CDR2 (germline): SGHTA, FQGNSA. The V gene lost 1 base and the J gene lost 13 bases, with 8 bases spanning the gap. The CDR3 region is CASSLVQRPLHF. CDR3 sequence (DNA): TGTGCCAGCAGCTTAGTCCAGAGGCCCCTCCACTTT.

This sequence joins TRBV28 and TRBJ1-2; D is unresolved. Per the germline V gene, CDR1 is MDHEN and CDR2 is SYDVKM. The ends were cut back, 1 base at V and 8 bases at J, with 14 bases in the middle. The length of the CDR3 is 14 residues. The CDR3 DNA is TGTGCCAGCAGTTTATCGCAGCGAGTGAGCGGCTACACCTTC. Protein sequence: CASSLSQRVSGYTF.

J is TRBJ2-7 and V is TRBV28; tentatively, D is TRBD1 (6 bases). CDR1 and CDR2 from the germline V gene are MDHEN and SYDVKM. The CDR3 loop spans 13 amino acids. V gave up 4 bases and J gave up 3 bases, with 10 bases separating them. The CDR3 sequence: CASSWGPFYEQYF. The CDR3 region has the DNA TGTGCCAGCAGTTGGGGGCCATTCTACGAGCAGTACTTC.

J is TRBJ1-1 and V is TRBV6-6; 7 positions agree with TRBD1. This CDR3 comprises 15 residues. The germline CDR1 and CDR2 sequences are MNHNY and SVGAGI (reference sequence). V gave up 5 bases and J gave up 1 base; unmatched junction bases: 7. CDR3: CASSPSTGSNTEAFF. The DNA of the CDR3 is TGTGCCAGCAGTCCGTCGACAGGGTCGAACACTGAAGCTTTCTTT.